Below, 29 T cell receptor beta chains from the same sample are listed, as sequenced in a study of cytomegalovirus exposure and HLA in healthy donors. PCR amplification relied on 60 Vbeta primers (plus 13 Jbeta primers). The repertoire was sequenced with immunoSEQ multiplex PCR; TCRdb's copy has only in-frame clones and lacks some. The sample includes 85,000 to 110,000 clones. Sequencing input: PBMCs. The source of these receptors is a man aged 40-49 years in good health and CMV-seronegative.

The chain links TRBV5-4 to TRBJ2-3, with TRBD2 identical over 7 bases. The CDR3 is 13 amino acids. V shed 5 bases, J shed 2 bases, and the junction held 2 bases outside the gene matches. Germline values: CDR1 SGHNT, CDR2 YYREEE (reference sequence). The CDR3 protein is CASRGGITDTQYF. Written as DNA, the CDR3 is TGTGCCAGCAGGGGGGGGATCACAGATACGCAGTATTTT.

CDR3 sequence: CASSPQIGTSGTNEQFF. CDR3 nucleotides: TGTGCCAGCAGCCCGCAAATTGGGACTAGCGGGACCAATGAGCAGTTCTTC. The chain is built from TRBV9 and TRBJ2-1; 13 bases match TRBD2. This CDR3 is built from 17 residues. J gave up 6 bases and V 4 bases, and 10 bases lay outside the gene matches. CDR1 and CDR2 (germline): SGDLS, YYNGEE.

The chain uses TRBV28 and TRBJ2-5; TRBD1 agrees at 8 bases. With the DNA end fitting TRBJ2-7 better, the J assignment may be wrong. Germline CDR1 is MDHEN and CDR2 is SYDVKM. The CDR3 has 17 amino acids. CDR3 sequence reads: CASSLSLGQASSYEQYF. The CDR3 region has the DNA TGTGCCAGCAGCTTAAGCTTGGGACAGGCGAGCTCCTACGAGCAGTACTTC.

V is TRBV10-3 and J is TRBJ1-6; D remains ambiguous. Germline V gene data show CDR1 as ENHRY and CDR2 as SYGVKD. Trimming cost V 6 bases and J 7 bases, with 10 bases left between them. There are 13 residues in the CDR3. The DNA for the CDR3 is TGTGCCATCAGGGTTAACACGAATTCACCCCTCCACTTT. It yields the protein CAIRVNTNSPLHF.

The chain combines TRBV5-5 with TRBJ1-1; the D gene is possibly TRBD1 (5 bases). From germline, CDR1 is SGHKS and CDR2 YYEKEE (reference sequence). The CDR3 is 15 amino acids. V was pared by 3 bases and J by 4 bases, with 16 bases between. CDR3: CASSWRGNKGTEAFF. CDR3 DNA: TGTGCCAGCAGCTGGAGGGGTAATAAGGGCACTGAAGCTTTCTTT.

The chain uses TRBV10-2 and TRBJ1-2; D possibly corresponds to TRBD1 (6 bases). Germline CDR1 and CDR2: WSHSY and SAAADI. The CDR3 has 12 residues. Trimming pared 7 bases from V and 2 bases from J, leaving 8 bases between. CDR3 loop: CASTTGNYGYTF. The CDR3 coding sequence is TGCGCCAGCACCACAGGGAACTATGGCTACACCTTC.

V usage is TRBV5-1 and J usage is TRBJ2-2; no clear D gene. Trimming took 2 bases from V and 4 from J, leaving 9 bases between them. The CDR3 runs to 14 residues. Germline-derived CDR1 and CDR2 are SGHRS and YFSETQ. CDR3 in DNA: TGCGCCAGCAGCTTCGAACAGTCCACCGGGGAGCTGTTTTTT. Translation: CASSFEQSTGELFF.

V and J are TRBV27 and TRBJ2-2, with 11 positions matching TRBD2. The CDR3 extends over 18 amino acids. Germline V gene data show CDR1 as MNHEY and CDR2 as SMNVEV (reference sequence). J was trimmed by 3 bases and V by 2 bases; bases with no gene match: 8. The chain's CDR3 is CASSLLRTSGSHTGELFF. The CDR3 DNA reads TGTGCCAGCAGTTTACTGCGCACTAGCGGGAGCCACACCGGGGAGCTGTTTTTT.

V gene TRBV30 combines with J gene TRBJ1-1; D gene unclear. Germline V gene data show CDR1 as GTSNPN and CDR2 as SVGIG (reference sequence). The CDR3 is 15 residues long. Trimming took off 0 bases at V and 0 bases at J, with 11 bases between the two ends. CDR3 loop: CAWSVRGAVNTEAFF. The DNA of the CDR3 is TGTGCCTGGAGTGTACGAGGTGCAGTGAACACTGAAGCTTTCTTT. The full variable domain, rest sourced from reference TRBV30 and TRBJ1-1, is SQTIHQWPATLVQPVGSPLSLECTVEGTSNPNLYWYRQAAGRGLQLLFYSVGIGQISSEVPQNLSASRPQDRQFILSSKKLLLSDSGFYLCAWSVRGAVNTEAFFGQGTRLTVV.

The chain is built from TRBV10-3 and TRBJ2-1; 14 nucleotides align to TRBD2. The CDR3 consists of 15 residues. Germline lookup yields CDR1 ENHRY and CDR2 SYGVKD. The V gene end was trimmed by 10 bases and the J gene end by 8 bases; junction bases not matched to a gene: 10. The CDR3: CATRTSGGPNDEQFF. In DNA form, the CDR3 reads TGTGCCACCCGGACTAGCGGGGGGCCAAATGATGAGCAGTTCTTC.

The chain recombines TRBV5-1 with TRBJ2-3; TRBD1 matches 8 bases. Germline trimming cut 0 bases from V and 4 bases from J; bases unmatched to any gene: 4. There are 15 residues in the CDR3. The V gene's germline CDR1 is SGHRS and CDR2 YFSETQ. DNA of the CDR3: TGCGCCAGCAGCTTGGCCGACAGGGGCCCAGATACGCAGTATTTT. Protein product: CASSLADRGPDTQYF.

The chain combines TRBV10-3 with TRBJ1-1, with 7 bases identical to TRBD1. The germline V gene has CDR1 ENHRY and CDR2 SYGVKD. This CDR3 has 15 residues. V shed 7 bases and J 2 bases; nucleotides not matched to a gene: 10. The CDR3 region is CAITGEGGRNTEAFF. As DNA, the CDR3 is TGTGCCATCACAGGGGAAGGGGGCAGAAACACTGAAGCTTTCTTT.

The V gene is TRBV27, the J gene TRBJ1-1, with D perhaps TRBD1 (5 bases). CDR1 MNHEY and CDR2 SMNVEV come from the germline V gene (reference sequence). The V and J ends lost 6 bases and 5 bases respectively, with 19 bases between them. The CDR3 runs 15 residues. CDR3 sequence: CASRRRSLGGTEAFF. CDR3 sequence (DNA): TGTGCCAGCAGACGAAGATCGCTTGGGGGGACTGAAGCTTTCTTT.

The chain employs TRBV6-8 and TRBJ2-2; 11 nucleotides line up with TRBD2. Germline CDR1 is MNHGY and CDR2 is SAAAGT. CDR3 length: 18 residues. V lost 6 bases and J lost 1; bases outside the gene matches: 10. The CDR3 DNA reads TGTGCCAGCAGCTCGGGGGCTAGCGGGAGGCGGAACACCGGGGAGCTGTTTTTT. It codes for CASSSGASGRRNTGELFF.

The chain carries TRBV9 and TRBJ2-3, with D perhaps matching TRBD2 (5 bases). The CDR3 runs to 15 residues. The V and J ends lost 2 bases and 1 base respectively, with 11 bases between them. Germline CDR1 and CDR2: SGDLS and YYNGEE. In DNA form, the CDR3 reads TGTGCCAGCAGCGTGACCTGGGGAGGCACAGATACGCAGTATTTT. Its protein product is CASSVTWGGTDTQYF.

This chain joins TRBV9 and TRBJ1-1; 11 nucleotides align to TRBD1. The trim removed 0 bases at V and 4 bases at J, leaving 2 bases unmatched. The CDR3 has 15 residues. CDR1 and CDR2 from the germline V gene are SGDLS and YYNGEE. CDR3 sequence: CASSVGGQGGTEAFF. The CDR3 DNA sequence: TGTGCCAGCAGCGTAGGGGGACAGGGGGGCACTGAAGCTTTCTTT.

The chain has TRBV4-2 and TRBJ2-5, with 11 nucleotides matching TRBD1. From germline, CDR1 is LGHNA and CDR2 YNFKEQ. This CDR3 has 17 amino acids. V trimming: 1 base; J trimming: 5 bases; junction bases outside the gene matches: 9. The CDR3 loop reads CASSQGPGQGGSETQYF. As DNA, the CDR3 is TGTGCCAGCAGCCAAGGTCCGGGACAGGGGGGTTCGGAGACCCAGTACTTC.

The V gene is TRBV28, the J gene TRBJ1-5; tentative D call: TRBD1 (5 bases). The CDR3 contains 13 residues. The germline gives CDR1 MDHEN, CDR2 SYDVKM. V dropped 6 bases and J dropped 4 bases, with 10 bases sitting between them. The DNA of the CDR3 is TGTGCCAGCAGAGGACAAACAAATCAGCCCCAGCATTTT. Protein product: CASRGQTNQPQHF.

This chain connects TRBV5-4 to TRBJ2-1, with TRBD1 matching 9 bases. This CDR3 has 15 residues. J lost 7 bases, V lost 4 bases, and 9 bases had no gene match. Germline assignment: CDR1 SGHNT and CDR2 YYREEE (reference sequence). CDR3 coding DNA: TGTGCCAGCAGCCCCCAGGGACAGGGATGGAATGAGCAGTTCTTC. Translating it yields CASSPQGQGWNEQFF.

Here the CDR3 reads CASSPRVRAGFSDTQYF. DNA of the CDR3: TGTGCCAGCAGCCCAAGGGTCAGGGCAGGTTTTTCAGATACGCAGTATTTT. This chain joins TRBV7-9 and TRBJ2-3, with a possible D match to TRBD1 (5 bases). The V end lost 5 bases, the J end lost 4 bases, and 22 bases lay between the germline ends. Germline values: CDR1 SEHNR, CDR2 FQNEAQ (reference sequence). The CDR3 has 17 residues.

This chain joins TRBV18 and TRBJ1-6; tentatively, D is TRBD1 (5 bases). V lost 3 bases to trimming and J lost 9 bases, with 12 bases between them. The CDR3 totals 14 residues. The germline V gene encodes CDR1 KGHSH and CDR2 LQKENI. DNA for the CDR3: TGTGCCAGCTCACCGGAGACCCAGGGTTCACCCCTCCACTTT. This encodes CASSPETQGSPLHF. The variable domain in full, completed from reference TRBV18 and TRBJ1-6, reads NAGVMQNPRHLVRRRGQEARLRCSPMKGHSHVYWYRQLPEEGLKFMVYLQKENIIDESGMPKERFSAEFPKEGPSILRIQQVVRGDSAAYFCASSPETQGSPLHFGNGTRLTVT.

V and J are TRBV30 and TRBJ2-7, with TRBD1 matching over 9 bases. V shed 3 bases, J shed 6 bases, and the junction held 9 bases outside the gene matches. This CDR3 is 14 amino acids long. Germline V gene data show CDR1 as GTSNPN and CDR2 as SVGIG (reference sequence). CDR3 amino acids: CAWRAPGQGAEQYF. As DNA, the CDR3 is TGTGCCTGGAGGGCCCCGGGACAGGGAGCCGAGCAGTACTTC.

V gene TRBV18 combines with J gene TRBJ1-2; possibly TRBD1 for D (6 bases). The ends were cut back, 6 bases at V and 6 bases at J, with 17 bases in the middle. This CDR3 is built from 14 residues. Germline V gene sequence: CDR1 KGHSH, CDR2 LQKENI. In DNA, the CDR3 is TGTGCCAGCTCCTTAGGGGGTCAGGTTGATGGCTACACCTTC. Protein: CASSLGGQVDGYTF.

Note on this clone: At the DNA level, this CDR3 is encoded by other sequences in the same sample as well. The chain is built from TRBV6-5 and TRBJ2-7, with D possibly being TRBD2 (6 bases). CDR1 and CDR2 from the germline V gene are MNHEY and SVGAGI. Trimming stripped 5 bases from V and 4 bases from J, with 12 bases between. This CDR3 spans 13 amino acids. CDR3 in amino acids: CASSPGVSYEQYF. The CDR3 DNA follows: TGTGCCAGCAGTCCGGGAGTATCGTACGAGCAGTACTTC.

The gene calls are TRBV5-5 and TRBJ2-5; D is possibly TRBD2 (5 bases). Looked up from germline, CDR1 is SGHKS and CDR2 is YYEKEE (reference sequence). CDR3 size: 14 residues. Deletions cut 4 bases from V and 5 bases from J, with 15 bases between. The CDR3 DNA follows: TGTGCCAGCAGCCCTCGGGGAGTAGGGGAGACCCAGTACTTC. Protein: CASSPRGVGETQYF.

The gene calls are TRBV21-1 and TRBJ1-1. TRBV21-1 is annotated as a pseudogene. The CDR3 spans 15 residues. The CDR3 reads CASSKAATVGLEAFF. CDR3 nucleotides: TGTGCCAGCAGCAAAGCGGCAACCGTGGGACTTGAAGCTTTCTTT.

The chain links TRBV27 to TRBJ1-6; the match to TRBD1 covers 7 bases. The CDR3 runs to 15 residues. Germline trimming cut 3 bases from V and 7 bases from J; bases unmatched to any gene: 6. Germline V gene sequence: CDR1 MNHEY, CDR2 SMNVEV (reference sequence). Written as DNA, the CDR3 is TGTGCCAGCAGTTTGGAGGGGGCGCGGAATTCACCCCTCCACTTT. It translates to CASSLEGARNSPLHF.

This chain joins TRBV6-6 and TRBJ2-7; a possible D gene is TRBD1 (5 bases). V was clipped by 5 bases and J by 4 bases, with 18 bases between them. The CDR3 covers 15 residues. Per germline, CDR1 MNHNY and CDR2 SVGAGI (reference sequence). Here the CDR3 reads CASSQGGNLGYEQYF. DNA of the CDR3: TGTGCCAGCAGTCAGGGTGGAAATTTAGGATACGAGCAGTACTTC.

This sequence joins TRBV5-6 and TRBJ1-5, with D maybe TRBD1 (5 bases). Trimming cost V 4 bases and J 3 bases, with 11 bases left between them. This CDR3 is 14 amino acids long. CDR1 SGHDT and CDR2 YYEEEE come from the germline V gene. The CDR3 sequence: CASSIQGNNQPQHF. The CDR3 DNA reads TGTGCCAGCAGCATTCAGGGAAACAATCAGCCCCAGCATTTT.